A single sample is the source of the 4 T cell receptor beta chains below, sequenced in a study of read filtering for tumor transcriptome and immune sequencing. This library used 300 to 450 ng RNA and molecular barcoded adaptors spanning alpha/delta and beta/gamma chains. TCRdb re-analysed the reads in MiXCR, keeping a single row per CDR3 protein. The sample contains 130,000 or so distinct CDR3 sequences, roughly 13% of which appear only once. Input material: a population of CD138-negative cells sorted from bone marrow. The receptors shown here come from a donor at least 40 years old with multiple myeloma.

On this clonotype: With a much larger clone just one base away, this may be a read error. V gene TRBV7-2 combines with J gene TRBJ2-6; D possibly uses TRBD1 or TRBD2 (5 bases each). Germline V gene lookup returns CDR1 SGHTA and CDR2 FQGNSA. This CDR3 spans 17 amino acids. This CDR3 is CASSPLGTASGANVLAF. The CDR3, as DNA: TGTGCCAGCAGCCCGCTTGGGACCGCTAGTGGGGCCAACGTCCTGGCTTTC.

On this clonotype itself: This may be a read error, as it is one base from a much larger clone. The chain joins TRBV29-1 to TRBJ2-6; either TRBD1 or TRBD2 may fit D (5 bases each). Germline V gene sequence: CDR1 SQVTM, CDR2 ANQGSEA. This CDR3 is built from 15 residues. CDR3 protein: CSVEVRGSGANALTF. The DNA for the CDR3 is TGCAGCGTTGAAGTCCGGGGCTCCGGGGCCAACGCCCTGACTTTC.

This clonotype was recorded at least ten times. The chain links TRBV12-3 or TRBV12-4 to TRBJ2-4; 11 bases are shared with TRBD1. CDR3 length equals 13 residues. The J segment lost 9 bases and the V segment lost 5 bases, leaving 3 bases of the junction unmatched. CDR3 loop: CASSRDRGSIQYF. The DNA for the CDR3 is TGTGCCAGCAGTCGGGACAGGGGGTCCATTCAGTACTTC.

This clonotype has just a few counts. A much larger clone lies one base from this, so it may be a read error. The chain has TRBV28 and TRBJ1-1; perhaps TRBD1 as D (5 bases). V lost 2 bases and J 10 bases, leaving 17 bases between the germline ends. The V gene's germline CDR1 is MDHEN and CDR2 SYDVKM. There are 14 residues in the CDR3. The CDR3 loop reads CASSLGRAIRGAFF. The DNA for the CDR3 is TGTGCCAGCAGTTTAGGACGGGCAATTAGGGGAGCTTTCTTT.